This TCR beta chain was obtained from a study of PD-L1 blockade in urothelial cancer. TCRdb's table, derived via immunoSEQ multiplex PCR, lists solely in-frame clones and lacks some. The data contain 100,000 or so clones, roughly 88% of them singletons. The CDR3 totals 16 residues. The V and J genes are TRBV21-1 and TRBJ1-4; TRBD1 reflects the table's D call only, with no check against the DNA. TRBV21-1 is a recognized pseudogene. Sequences were derived from PBMCs, sampled around atezolizumab (anti-PD-L1) treatment. This receptor was identified in a man aged 50 to 59 with urothelial cancer. The CDR3 DNA sequence: TGTGCCAGCAGCAAAGCGAACCAGGGGGCTATGGGGAAACTGTTTTTT. This gives the protein CASSKANQGAMGKLFF.